Listed below are T cell receptor beta chains from one sample, sequenced in a study of tumor-infiltrating lymphocytes in localized non-small cell lung cancer. Clones were read by immunoSEQ multiplex PCR, and TCRdb kept only the in-frame ones, dropping some. The sample has about 14,000 clones, more than 65% seen once. Material: lung tumor tissue. The receptor set was obtained from a human donor with non-small cell lung cancer. Both conserved end residues are trimmed from each CDR3.

V gene: TRBV2
J gene: TRBJ1-1
CDR3 protein: ASSDVWSEAF

V gene: TRBV7-2
J gene: TRBJ1-2
CDR3 protein: AAKGVTGQRGGYT

V gene: TRBV6-5
J gene: TRBJ1-1
CDR3 protein: ASSLANTEAF

V gene: TRBV14
J gene: TRBJ2-1
CDR3 protein: ASSQNTGVGEQF

V gene: TRBV4-1
J gene: TRBJ1-2
CDR3 protein: ASSQETTGGYGYT

V gene: TRBV7-7
J gene: TRBJ2-7
CDR3 protein: ASSAGILSYEQY

V gene: TRBV5-6
J gene: TRBJ1-1
CDR3 protein: ASSYRQGMNTEAF

V gene: TRBV27
J gene: TRBJ1-2
CDR3 protein: ASSLTLEANYGYT

V gene: TRBV10-3
J gene: TRBJ2-5
CDR3 protein: AISEGTLLQETQY

V gene: TRBV6-4
J gene: TRBJ2-6
CDR3 protein: ASRPDSEANVLT

V gene: TRBV11-2
J gene: TRBJ1-2
CDR3 protein: ASSKTGTGYGYT

V gene: TRBV4-2
J gene: TRBJ2-5
CDR3 protein: ASSPDSPSGGVQETQY

V gene: TRBV7-2
J gene: TRBJ2-7
CDR3 protein: ASSPGTPSYEQY

V gene: TRBV11-1
J gene: TRBJ2-1
CDR3 protein: ASSLRLAGEGEQF

V gene: TRBV7-2
J gene: TRBJ2-5
CDR3 protein: ASSLGGSGAWETQY

V gene: TRBV5-6
J gene: TRBJ2-3
CDR3 protein: ASSATTSGVADTQY

V gene: TRBV19
J gene: TRBJ1-1
CDR3 protein: ASSPIGITEAF

V gene: TRBV7-2
J gene: TRBJ2-5
CDR3 protein: ASSSRGRTTQY

V gene: TRBV6-4
J gene: TRBJ2-2
CDR3 protein: ASSDRSGNTGELF

V gene: TRBV19
J gene: TRBJ1-2
CDR3 protein: ASKERLYGYT

V gene: TRBV5-1
J gene: TRBJ2-2
CDR3 protein: ASSWGTSGEGTGELF

V gene: TRBV28
J gene: TRBJ1-3
CDR3 protein: ASTLELGIGNTIY

V gene: TRBV4-1
J gene: TRBJ1-2
CDR3 protein: ASSQDLARGPPST

V gene: TRBV6-1
J gene: TRBJ2-1
CDR3 protein: ASSDLRLRDEQF

V gene: TRBV6-4
J gene: TRBJ2-3
CDR3 protein: ASRKGDGGADTQY

V gene: TRBV2
J gene: TRBJ2-1
CDR3 protein: ASSGQSYNEQF

V gene: TRBV5-4
J gene: TRBJ2-3
CDR3 protein: ASSLEWGSTDTQY

V gene: TRBV30
J gene: TRBJ2-3
CDR3 protein: AWSYRRDTQY

V gene: TRBV10-3
J gene: TRBJ1-2
CDR3 protein: AISESRQGEGYT

V gene: TRBV10-1
J gene: TRBJ1-2
CDR3 protein: ASAGQTNYGYT

V gene: TRBV10-2
J gene: TRBJ2-3
CDR3 protein: ASSVWSGTSTDTQY

V gene: TRBV5-1
J gene: TRBJ2-1
CDR3 protein: ASSLVGNNEQF

V gene: TRBV19
J gene: TRBJ1-5
CDR3 protein: ASTLGGAQPQH

V gene: TRBV7-8
J gene: TRBJ2-7
CDR3 protein: ASSRDYSYEQY

V gene: TRBV10-2
J gene: TRBJ2-3
CDR3 protein: ASTLAGVADTQY

V gene: TRBV21-1
J gene: TRBJ2-7
CDR3 protein: ASSARELAVSSYEQY

V gene: TRBV19
J gene: TRBJ2-1
CDR3 protein: ASSIGIQGAYLNNEQF

V gene: TRBV18
J gene: TRBJ1-3
CDR3 protein: ASSPSTSGNTIY

V gene: TRBV29-1
J gene: TRBJ1-1
CDR3 protein: SVEDDSQVEAF

V gene: TRBV18
J gene: TRBJ1-3
CDR3 protein: ASSPVSTAYTIY

V gene: TRBV9
J gene: TRBJ2-7
CDR3 protein: ASSVWDRDYEQY

V gene: TRBV5-3
J gene: TRBJ2-1
CDR3 protein: ARSLRQQGRNEQF

V gene: TRBV4-2
J gene: TRBJ2-3
CDR3 protein: ASSQETSVGTDTQY

V gene: TRBV6-5
J gene: TRBJ1-2
CDR3 protein: ASSYPSGGYT

V gene: TRBV7-2
J gene: TRBJ1-5
CDR3 protein: ASSFQNNQPQH

V gene: TRBV6-5
J gene: TRBJ2-7
CDR3 protein: ASRREALYEQY

V gene: TRBV4-1
J gene: TRBJ1-2
CDR3 protein: ASSSSVADLAGYT

V gene: TRBV6-6
J gene: TRBJ1-5
CDR3 protein: ASSYSTAGGHQPQH

V gene: TRBV27
J gene: TRBJ2-1
CDR3 protein: ASKGGGRNEQF

V gene: TRBV18
J gene: TRBJ2-1
CDR3 protein: ASSPTPSSYNEQF

V gene: TRBV30
J gene: TRBJ1-2
CDR3 protein: AWDIQSGYT

V gene: TRBV27
J gene: TRBJ2-7
CDR3 protein: ASSLFFTGGGTYEQY

V gene: TRBV27
J gene: TRBJ2-7
CDR3 protein: ASSTPQGANHHEQY

V gene: TRBV29-1
J gene: TRBJ2-2
CDR3 protein: SVSARGAGELF

V gene: TRBV6-1
J gene: TRBJ2-3
CDR3 protein: ASSQLGTDTQY